This entry lists 2 T cell receptor beta chains sequenced from one sample in a study of OX40 agonist ivuxolimab in advanced cancers. The library was generated by the immunoSEQ multiplex PCR assay. The immuneACCESS repertoire file appears here via TCRdb, limited to in-frame rearrangements. These files lack a portion of the clones; in checked studies, under half of the deficit traces to unresolved V genes, and the cause of the others is not known. This sample has about 61,000 clones in its table, and approximately 92% of those were observed once. 23% of the sample belongs to the ten largest clones. Sequenced here: CD4+ or CD8+ T cells sorted from blood, sampled in a trial of the OX40 agonist ivuxolimab. The receptors stem from an adult with an advanced solid tumor such as melanoma, head and neck, liver or kidney cancer.

This chain links TRBV7-8 with TRBJ1-2; 10 positions match TRBD1. Germline-derived CDR1 and CDR2 are SGHVS and FQNEAQ. Trimming at V came to 2 bases and at J to 5 bases, leaving 11 bases not matched to a gene. CDR3 length: 17 amino acids. The CDR3 DNA follows: TGTGCCAGCAGCTTACTTGTAGGACAGGGGGAAGATTATGGCTACACCTTC. This sequence encodes CASSLLVGQGEDYGYTF.

The rearrangement uses TRBV27 and TRBJ2-1, with D unresolved. The V gene lost 3 bases and the J gene lost 5 bases, with 14 bases spanning the gap. The CDR3 has 15 amino acids. CDR1 and CDR2 from the germline V gene are MNHEY and SMNVEV (reference sequence). This chain's CDR3 is CASSFWQPEDNEQFF. For the CDR3, the DNA is TGTGCCAGCAGTTTTTGGCAACCCGAGGACAATGAGCAGTTCTTC.